Listed here is a single T cell receptor beta chain. The sample belongs to a study of T-cell reconstitution after alpha-beta-depleted transplantation in children. This sample's TCRbeta library carried unique molecular identifier barcodes. TCRdb reanalysed the PCR reads using MiXCR and keeps one entry per CDR3 protein. The top ten clones hold around an eighth of a sample with about 580,000 distinct CDR3 sequences, more than 20% of them seen once. The length of the CDR3 is 15 residues. Trimming stripped 2 bases from V and 8 bases from J, with 16 bases between. CDR1 is MNHEY and CDR2 is SVGAGI in the germline V gene.

The receptor comes from a boy under two years old who had a stem cell transplant for acute myeloid leukemia, so the T cells may come from the graft donor. The sample here was PBMCs, mostly from graft donor cells, taken 360 days after TCRalphabeta/CD19-depleted stem cell transplant. This rearrangement joins TRBV6-5 to TRBJ2-1, with TRBD2 as a possible D gene (7 bases). The CDR3 loop reads CASSYQGGASDEQFF. The DNA of the CDR3 is TGTGCCAGCAGTTACCAAGGGGGGGCCAGCGATGAGCAGTTCTTC.